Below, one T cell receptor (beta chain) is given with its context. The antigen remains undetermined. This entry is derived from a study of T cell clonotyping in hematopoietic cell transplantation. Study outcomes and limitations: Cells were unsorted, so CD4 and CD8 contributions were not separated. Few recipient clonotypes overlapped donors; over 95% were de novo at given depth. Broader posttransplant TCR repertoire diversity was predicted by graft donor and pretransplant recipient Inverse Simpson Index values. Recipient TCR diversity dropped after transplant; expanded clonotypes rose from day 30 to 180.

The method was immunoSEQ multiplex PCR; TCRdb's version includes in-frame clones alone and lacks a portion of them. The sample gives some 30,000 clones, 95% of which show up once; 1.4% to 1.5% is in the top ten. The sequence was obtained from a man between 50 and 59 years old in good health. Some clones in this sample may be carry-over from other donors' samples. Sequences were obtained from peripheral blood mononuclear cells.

CDR3 nucleotide sequence: TGTGCCAGTACCAATCCGACAGAGAACACTGAAGCTTTCTTT. It specifies CASTNPTENTEAFF. The chain links TRBV19 to TRBJ1-1, with D possibly TRBD1 on 5 matching bases. V was shortened by 7 bases and J by 1 base, with 13 bases between the two germline ends. Looked up from germline, CDR1 is LNHDA and CDR2 is SQIVND (reference sequence). The CDR3 loop spans 14 amino acids.